Below, 17 T cell receptor beta chains from the same sample are listed, as sequenced in a study of cytomegalovirus exposure and HLA in healthy donors. Assay: immunoSEQ multiplex PCR; the TCRdb copy retains only in-frame clones and omits some. Here the sample spans hundreds of thousands of clones, approximately 90% being singletons. Specimen: PBMCs. The receptors stem from a man younger than 30 in good health and CMV-seronegative.

The chain employs TRBV27 and TRBJ2-3, with TRBD2 identical over 10 bases. The CDR3 is 15 amino acids. Germline lookup yields CDR1 MNHEY and CDR2 SMNVEV (reference sequence). V gave up 6 bases and J gave up 1 base; unmatched junction bases: 4. CDR3 bases: TGTGCCAGCAGCGATGGGACTAGCGGCACAGATACGCAGTATTTT. It encodes CASSDGTSGTDTQYF.

J is TRBJ2-7 and V is TRBV29-1, with D unresolved. The CDR3 length is 13 residues. CDR1 SQVTM and CDR2 ANQGSEA come from the germline V gene. V lost 4 bases, J lost 2 bases, and 12 bases lay in between. The CDR3 DNA reads as TGCAGCGTTGTTGCGGAGCTCCCCTACGAGCAGTACTTC. This codes for CSVVAELPYEQYF.

The count of this clone is one. The rearrangement joins TRBV4-1 to TRBJ2-5, with TRBD1 as a possible D gene (5 bases). Looked up from germline, CDR1 is MGHRA and CDR2 is YSYEKL. The V and J ends lost 1 base and 4 bases respectively, with 16 bases between them. The CDR3 runs to 16 residues. DNA of the CDR3: TGCGCCAGCAGCCAAGGTGAGGCAGGGCGTGGAGAGACCCAGTACTTC. This encodes CASSQGEAGRGETQYF.

The chain employs TRBV11-1 and TRBJ2-7; D is perhaps TRBD1 (5 bases). CDR1 SGHAT and CDR2 FQDESV come from the germline V gene (reference sequence). CDR3 length equals 16 residues. Trimming left V 2 bases short and J 0 bases short, with 14 bases between. DNA of the CDR3: TGTGCCAGCAGCTTAAATCACAGGAGAGGCTCCTACGAGCAGTACTTC. It codes for CASSLNHRRGSYEQYF.

As regards this clone: The junction departs from germline at one end; a sequencing error may be responsible. The gene calls are TRBV4-3 and TRBJ2-1; 8 bases align to TRBD2. Germline V gene lookup returns CDR1 LGHNA and CDR2 YSLEER. This CDR3 has 13 residues. The CDR3 sequence: CASSQEAAGGGIF. The CDR3 DNA sequence: TGCGCCAGCAGCCAAGAAGCGGCGGGAGGTGGGATCTTC.

The gene calls are TRBV27 and TRBJ2-7; 14 bases map to TRBD2. J lost 5 bases, V lost 4 bases, and 1 base had no gene match. CDR3 length: 14 amino acids. Germline CDR1 and CDR2: MNHEY and SMNVEV (reference sequence). CDR3 region: CASSWTSGRNEQYF. CDR3 sequence (DNA): TGTGCCAGCAGTTGGACTAGCGGGAGGAACGAGCAGTACTTC.

CDR3 in DNA: TGCGCCAGCAGCTTGTCCGGGACAGGAAAAGAAAAACTGTTTTTT. Its protein product is CASSLSGTGKEKLFF. The chain joins TRBV5-1 to TRBJ1-4, with 8 bases identical to TRBD1. Trimming cost V 1 base and J 8 bases; bases outside gene matches: 7. CDR1 and CDR2 from the germline V gene are SGHRS and YFSETQ. This CDR3 has 15 residues.

This clone showed up just a few times. This chain joins TRBV2 and TRBJ1-5; D perhaps matches TRBD1 (5 bases). The V end lost 3 bases, the J end lost 9 bases, and 12 bases lay between the germline ends. CDR1 and CDR2 from the germline V gene are SNHLY and FYNNEI. This CDR3 region has 13 residues. The DNA of the CDR3 is TGTGCCAGCAGTGATAACAGGTCGCCGCCCCAGCATTTT. Encoded protein: CASSDNRSPPQHF.

V usage is TRBV7-6 and J usage is TRBJ1-1, with D maybe TRBD1 (5 bases). CDR3 length equals 14 residues. Germline CDR1 and CDR2: SGHVS and FNYEAQ. The V end was cut by 4 bases, the J end by 1 base, with 10 bases between. CDR3 protein: CASSSSGPNTEAFF. The DNA of the CDR3 is TGTGCCAGCAGCTCCTCAGGGCCGAACACTGAAGCTTTCTTT.

This chain links TRBV4-3 with TRBJ2-7; TRBD1 agrees at 11 bases. Germline V gene lookup returns CDR1 LGHNA and CDR2 YSLEER. This CDR3 is 19 amino acids long. Losses at the gene ends were 1 base for V and 2 bases for J; bases not matched to a gene: 13. CDR3 coding DNA: TGCGCCAGCAGCCAAGGACGGACAGGGGGCCTACCCCACCCCTACGAGCAGTACTTC. Residues: CASSQGRTGGLPHPYEQYF.

For this clone: The junction and the germline gene differ at one end; a read error may be behind it. This chain uses TRBV14 with TRBJ2-7, with 8 positions matching TRBD2. Germline V gives CDR1 SGHDN, CDR2 FVKESK. The CDR3 is made up of 15 amino acids. The CDR3 is CASSRRVAGTNEQYF. CDR3 nucleotide sequence: TGTGCCAGTAGCCGGAGAGTAGCGGGAACCAACGAGCAGTACTTC.

This clone was picked up one time. The V call is TRBV28, the J call TRBJ1-1, with 9 nucleotides matching TRBD1. V shed 5 bases, J shed 3 bases, and the junction held 13 bases outside the gene matches. CDR1 is MDHEN, CDR2 SYDVKM, per germline. The CDR3 spans 17 residues. CDR3 sequence (DNA): TGTGCCAGCAGTCCGCGGACAGGGGATGTAGTGGACACTGAAGCTTTCTTT. It specifies CASSPRTGDVVDTEAFF.

J is TRBJ2-7 and V is TRBV18; 11 bases fit TRBD2. V lost 5 bases and J lost 3; bases outside the gene matches: 6. In germline, CDR1 is KGHSH, CDR2 LQKENI. The CDR3 runs to 15 residues. CDR3 protein: CASSVTGTSGYEQYF. CDR3 DNA: TGTGCCAGCTCAGTTACCGGGACTAGCGGCTACGAGCAGTACTTC.

V and J are TRBV5-6 and TRBJ2-5; maybe TRBD2 (7 bases). The CDR3 is 14 residues long. Germline CDR1 SGHDT, CDR2 YYEEEE. V lost 4 bases to trimming and J lost 4 bases, with 14 bases between them. The CDR3 here is CASSGGALGETQYF. CDR3 in DNA: TGTGCCAGCAGCGGGGGGGCCCTAGGAGAGACCCAGTACTTC.

The rearrangement uses TRBV29-1 and TRBJ1-2; maybe TRBD1 (5 bases). This CDR3 has 14 residues. Germline V gene lookup returns CDR1 SQVTM and CDR2 ANQGSEA. Between the trimmed V and J ends, which lost 6 bases and 3 bases, there was a span of 17 bases. CDR3 in amino acids: CSVHPGGVDYGYTF. CDR3 nucleotide sequence: TGCAGCGTCCACCCGGGGGGGGTAGACTATGGCTACACCTTC.

This chain uses TRBV4-3 with TRBJ2-1; TRBD2 matches at 12 bases. CDR3 length: 16 residues. The V segment lost 5 bases and the J segment 5 bases; nucleotides outside the gene matches: 7. Germline loops: CDR1 LGHNA, CDR2 YSLEER. The CDR3 here is CASSSGLAGTDNEQFF. The CDR3 nucleotides are TGCGCCAGCAGCTCCGGACTAGCGGGGACTGACAATGAGCAGTTCTTC.

The rearrangement joins TRBV4-2 to TRBJ2-2; D is unclear. The germline CDR1 and CDR2 sequences are LGHNA and YNFKEQ. The CDR3 loop spans 16 amino acids. Trimming left V 4 bases short and J 1 base short, with 13 bases between. CDR3 in amino acids: CASSPGSAVNTGELFF. For the CDR3, the DNA is TGTGCCAGCAGCCCTGGTTCCGCGGTGAACACCGGGGAGCTGTTTTTT.